The entry below describes one T cell receptor (beta chain). This clonotype was observed a few times. Its specific antigen is unknown. Relative to the germline gene, one junction end is altered; a read error may explain this. Library creation used PCR. Sequencer: Illumina HiSeq 2500. To reduce PCR and sequencing biases, unique molecular identifiers were built into the TCR beta cDNA libraries. Per 1 to 10 million input T cells, 500,000 or so cDNA molecules were obtained, such that each molecule approximated one T cell. Patient libraries were prepared and sequenced with the same protocol used for the earlier healthy control dataset. Within a given batch, samples were prepared together, multiplexed and sequenced on the same HiSeq lane. Under the source paper's analysis protocol: Raw barcoded reads were processed with MIGEC, and single-read molecular identifier groups were discarded before consensus assembly and CDR3 extraction. Clonotype tables were post-analysed with VDJtools, and diversity was normalized by down-sampling all datasets to the smallest sample size. Repertoire overlap clustering matched CDR3 amino acid but not nucleotide sequences to correct batch-related cross-sample contamination. TCRdb reran the public reads through fastp at Q25 and MiXCR, keeping productive beta chains. Identical CDR3 protein sequences are pooled into one entry, listed with their most common genes and DNA. The V and J calls were not made by the authors but by TCRdb's processing. The sample table holds over 700,000 distinct CDR3 sequences, of which about 27% were seen once. 0.56% of the sample lies in the top ten.

These data are taken from a study of post-analysis software for immune sequencing data (dated by TCRdb to between 2014 and 2016). Regarding the study in general: Disease courses on record covered relapsing-remitting, secondary progressive and progressive-relapsing multiple sclerosis, though some patients had no subtype annotation. Patient repertoires were compared against around 10 previously published healthy control repertoires from donors aged about 6 to 27 years. A subset of samples was prepared in parallel using single-end sample barcoding, then pooled and co-amplified after Illumina adapter ligation. Here is what the overall study found, with its caveats: Patients showed significantly higher frequencies than controls for a handful of TRBV segments, among them TRBV5-6, TRBV5-1 and TRBV20-1. When samples were clustered directly using the F measure, samples prepared in the same batch co-clustered strongly, which prompted a batch-effect correction. The control group was slightly older than the multiple sclerosis patient group. Multiple sclerosis patients had significantly lower normalized Chao1 diversity than controls, a result that suggests substantial peripheral T-cell clonal expansion.

TCR beta repertoires were profiled from peripheral blood of about a dozen young patients with multiple sclerosis to demonstrate the VDJtools post-analysis software. Multiple sclerosis patients were children and adolescents aged about 6 to 17 years. Looking up the germline V gene (reference sequence) yields CDR1 LNHNV and CDR2 YYDKDF. There are 16 amino acids in the CDR3, from cysteine to phenylalanine inclusive. Only the CDR3 part of the read is kept: 48 bases, read in frame from the first base. Specimen: blood. The chain is assembled from TRBV15 and TRBJ1-1; 10 middle bases align to TRBD1. This clonotype was sampled from a girl between 5 and 17 years old with multiple sclerosis. The DNA reads as follows: TGTGCCACCAGCAGTGGGGACAGGGGTTGGAACACTGAAGTTTTCTTT. Translated, it gives CATSSGDRGWNTEVFF.